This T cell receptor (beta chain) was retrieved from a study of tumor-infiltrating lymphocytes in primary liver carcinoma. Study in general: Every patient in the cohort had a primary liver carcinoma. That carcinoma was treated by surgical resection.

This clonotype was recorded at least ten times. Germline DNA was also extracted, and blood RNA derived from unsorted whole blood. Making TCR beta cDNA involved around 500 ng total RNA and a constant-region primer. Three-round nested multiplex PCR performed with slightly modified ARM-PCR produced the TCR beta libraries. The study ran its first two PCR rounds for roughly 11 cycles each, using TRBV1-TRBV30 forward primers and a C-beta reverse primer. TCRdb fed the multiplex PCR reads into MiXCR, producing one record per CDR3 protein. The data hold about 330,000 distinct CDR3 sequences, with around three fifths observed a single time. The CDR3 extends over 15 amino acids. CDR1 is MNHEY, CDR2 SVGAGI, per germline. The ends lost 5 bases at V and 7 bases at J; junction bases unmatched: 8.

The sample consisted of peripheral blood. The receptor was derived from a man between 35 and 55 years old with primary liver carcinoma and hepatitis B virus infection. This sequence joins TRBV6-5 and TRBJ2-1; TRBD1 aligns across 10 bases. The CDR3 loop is CASSGDRGRGNEQFF. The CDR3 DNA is TGTGCCAGCAGTGGGGACAGGGGCAGAGGTAATGAGCAGTTCTTC.